This entry is about one T cell receptor beta chain. The antigen is unknown. The sample is drawn from a study of T cells in Graves' hyperthyroidism and ophthalmopathy. Study-wide findings and caveats: Ophthalmopathy was told apart from stable hyperthyroidism by a 13 V-J model. Most thyroid clonotypes expanded above 0.001 appeared in blood too.

CDR1 is LGHDT, CDR2 YNNKEL, per germline (reference sequence). The CDR3 spans 15 residues. Deletions cut 6 bases from V and 0 bases from J, with 12 bases between. RNA transcripts were the template for amplifying TCR beta CDR3 regions. TCR CDR3 underwent first-round RT-PCR with the HTBI primer set. Each CDR3 protein gets one entry after TCRdb re-called the multiplex PCR reads with MiXCR. This sample carries fewer than 600,000 distinct CDR3 sequences, approximately 15% of them seen once, and the ten largest clones take around a sixth. Patients aged 18 to 65 had newly diagnosed hyperthyroidism of under 2 months' duration.

This TCR derives from a woman younger than 30 with Graves' hyperthyroidism. The chain employs TRBV3-1 and TRBJ1-5; tentative D call: TRBD1 (5 bases). Material: blood. The DNA of the CDR3 is TGTGCCAGCAGGGCTGGGGGTCATAGCAATCAGCCCCAGCATTTT. It encodes CASRAGGHSNQPQHF.